Shown below are 11 T cell receptor beta chains from a single sample sequenced in a study of graft-versus-host responses after intestinal transplantation. The assay was immunoSEQ multiplex PCR, and TCRdb's table has in-frame clones only and misses some. The sample has approximately 80,000 clones, about 89% seen once; the top ten hold 0.3% to 0.4%. Their recognized antigens are unknown. The sample in question was unstimulated CD4+ T cells sorted from spleen or lymph node cells, obtained before intestinal transplant. Receptors were obtained from a human donor who received an intestinal transplant.

This chain uses TRBV28 with TRBJ2-7, with D unresolved. Germline values: CDR1 MDHEN, CDR2 SYDVKM. CDR3 length: 15 amino acids. V shed 2 bases and J shed 2 bases, with 13 bases lying between them. The CDR3 loop is CASSLLVVGTYEQYF. CDR3 in DNA: TGTGCCAGCAGTTTACTAGTCGTCGGAACCTACGAGCAGTACTTC.

This chain joins TRBV28 and TRBJ1-1; weak D call: TRBD1 (5 bases). Trimming stripped 10 bases from V and 1 base from J, with 7 bases between. CDR3 length: 11 amino acids. Germline V lookup: CDR1 MDHEN, CDR2 SYDVKM. CDR3 protein: CATTGNTEAFF. CDR3 sequence (DNA): TGTGCCACCACAGGGAACACTGAAGCTTTCTTT.

The CDR3 nucleotides read TGTGCCAGTAGTATAGGAGGTCCCCGGGGGGAGCTGTTTTTT. Translated: CASSIGGPRGELFF. The V call is TRBV19, the J call TRBJ2-2; no firm D call. The germline CDR1 and CDR2 sequences are LNHDA and SQIVND (reference sequence). The CDR3 is 14 residues long. V was pared by 1 base and J by 8 bases, with 11 bases between.

This chain joins TRBV15 and TRBJ2-3; 8 bases match TRBD1. Germline lookup yields CDR1 LNHNV and CDR2 YYDKDF (reference sequence). The CDR3 has 16 residues. The J segment lost 3 bases and the V segment lost 4 bases, leaving 9 bases of the junction unmatched. This CDR3 reads CATSTRTGGGTDTQYF. The DNA of the CDR3 is TGTGCCACCAGCACTCGAACAGGGGGTGGGACAGATACGCAGTATTTT.

This chain joins TRBV7-2 and TRBJ2-1; 11 bases are shared with TRBD2. V trimming: 4 bases; J trimming: 12 bases; junction bases outside the gene matches: 14. The CDR3 extends over 16 amino acids. CDR1 and CDR2 from the germline V gene are SGHTA and FQGNSA. As DNA, the CDR3 is TGTGCCAGCAGCTCGTCACTAGCGGGAGTCAGATTTGTGCAGTTCTTC. Translating it yields CASSSSLAGVRFVQFF.

The CDR3 loop is CASSYARLGAGYEQYF. In nucleotides, the CDR3 is TGTGCCAGCAGTTACGCTAGGCTGGGGGCCGGCTACGAGCAGTACTTC. The rearrangement links TRBV6-5 to TRBJ2-7; D perhaps matches TRBD1 (6 bases). The CDR3 runs 16 residues. Trimming shortened V by 2 bases and J by 3 bases, and 17 bases separated the two germline ends. Per the germline V gene, CDR1 is MNHEY and CDR2 is SVGAGI.

The V gene is TRBV4-1, the J gene TRBJ2-5; D ambiguous. V shed 0 bases and J shed 2 bases, with 10 bases lying between them. This CDR3 has 15 amino acids. Germline CDR1 MGHRA, CDR2 YSYEKL. Written as DNA, the CDR3 is TGCGCCAGCAGCCAAGATATTGGCAGACAAGAGACCCAGTACTTC. Translating it yields CASSQDIGRQETQYF.

The chain joins TRBV7-2 to TRBJ2-3; TRBD2 matches at 8 bases. V lost 5 bases to trimming and J lost 1 base; unmatched junction nucleotides: 2. CDR1 is SGHTA, CDR2 FQGNSA, per germline. The CDR3 contains 14 residues. Here the CDR3 DNA reads TGTGCCAGCAGCGGGCGGGGGGGCACAGATACGCAGTATTTT. As protein: CASSGRGGTDTQYF. The variable domain in full, completed from reference TRBV7-2 and TRBJ2-3, reads GAGVSQSPSNKVTEKGKDVELRCDPISGHTALYWYRQSLGQGLEFLIYFQGNSAPDKSGLPSDRFSAERTGGSVSTLTIQRTQQEDSAVYLCASSGRGGTDTQYFGPGTRLTVL.

This chain connects TRBV5-4 to TRBJ2-1, with 8 positions matching TRBD2. The CDR3 sequence is 15 residues long. J was trimmed by 2 bases and V by 7 bases; bases with no gene match: 8. CDR1 and CDR2 from the germline V gene are SGHNT and YYREEE (reference sequence). The CDR3 reads CASAGGGGPYNEQFF. CDR3 nucleotide sequence: TGTGCCAGCGCTGGGGGCGGGGGGCCCTACAATGAGCAGTTCTTC.

This sequence joins TRBV10-1 and TRBJ1-6; tentative D call: TRBD1 (6 bases). The CDR3 runs to 17 residues. V lost 11 bases and J 6 bases, leaving 26 bases between the germline ends. Germline CDR1 WNHNN, CDR2 SYGVQD (reference sequence). The CDR3 sequence is CAWPSRGGDEPNSPLHF. CDR3 bases: TGCGCCTGGCCAAGTAGGGGGGGCGATGAGCCTAATTCACCCCTCCACTTT.

V and J are TRBV2 and TRBJ2-2, with 8 bases aligning to TRBD1. The length of the CDR3 is 14 residues. J was trimmed by 2 bases and V by 8 bases; bases with no gene match: 4. The germline CDR1 and CDR2 sequences are SNHLY and FYNNEI. For the CDR3, the DNA is TGTGCCAGCTGGGGACAGGCCAACACCGGGGAGCTGTTTTTT. As protein: CASWGQANTGELFF.